This entry concerns a single T cell receptor (beta chain). No antigen is known for it. No base quality information exists; no much larger clone differs at one position. This sample is part of a study of shared clonotypes between healthy human individuals (TCRdb year 2020). A note on the overall study: A couple of women and three men aged 18 to 49 years were included in the cohort. Per donor, three plates each were used for CD4 naive and CD4 memory, two for CD8 naive, and one for CD8 memory. To estimate repertoire size and how much clonotype sharing occurs between individuals, the study deeply sequenced the blood TCR repertoires of five or six healthy adults. Libraries were prepared and TCR repertoires were sequenced by different laboratories using diverse techniques, in order to increase sequencing depth and limit assay-specific biases. Per donor, leukapheresis produced somewhere between about 0.94 and 9.5 billion PBMCs. Overall study results and their limits: Higher generation probabilities were observed for clonotypes shared by all four sorted-subset donors than for non-shared clonotypes. When a few donors were compared, the shared fraction of clonotypes was around 4.6% for naive CD4, less than 4% for naive CD8, about 2.4% for memory CD4, and 0.4% for memory CD8. Estimated clonotype richness was generally larger for naive than for memory subsets. Sampling was restricted to blood, and TCR repertoires in tissue are likely to differ from TCR repertoires in blood. Even with the large sequencing depth, rarefaction of the sorted-subset datasets indicated that sequencing was incomplete. Pairwise subsampling indicated that sequencing depth was expected to affect the degree of clonotype sharing among donors. The small number of donors limited the genetic and exposure-history diversity represented.

TCR CDR3 regions were amplified from genomic DNA by multiplex PCR using the deep immunoSEQ assay. Genomic DNA extracted from each cell subset was distributed evenly over all wells of several immunoSEQ 96-well plates, and each plate served as one replicate. Each replicate PCR for sorted subsets received roughly 0.2 ug genomic DNA, equal to 30,000 or so T cell genomes. Purified libraries were quantified with a Qubit 3.0 fluorometer, sized on a Bioanalyzer 2100, and re-quantified with the KAPA Library Quantification kit. Every immunoSEQ 96-well plate was sequenced on a dedicated single-read 150-cycle Illumina NextSeq 550 flow cell. Processing in the source paper ran as follows. The immunoSEQ output contained only junctional sequences without quality scores, so filtering could not match that applied to full-length reads. Sequences were annotated with PyIR, a Python wrapper for IgBLAST v1.9, and V/J genes and CDR3 were assigned using IMGT germline references. Any read was removed if the V/J assignment was weak (E-value above 1e-6), the CDR3 was missing, or the read contained stop codons, out-of-frame junctions, or ambiguous translated residues. V3J clonotypes were defined as sequences sharing an identical inferred V gene, J gene, and CDR3 amino acid sequence. Percentage overlap between repertoires was calculated by dividing the number of shared unique clonotypes by the size of the smaller repertoire. Three approaches were used to assess repertoire richness: RTK rarefaction, the Chao1 estimator, and Recon v2.1 estimates of unobserved clonotypes. OLGA was used to compute generation probabilities for all TCRbeta clonotypes that the gDNA method yielded from a handful of donors. As stored in TCRdb, this immuneACCESS dataset retains in-frame rearrangements with V and J assigned. A fraction of the clones does not appear; measured against another copy, unresolved V genes explain less than half of the discrepancy, and the remainder lacks a known reason. V and J calls and clone size come straight from that table; D and trimming were deduced from the DNA. This sample has millions of clones in its table, and approximately 94% of those were observed once. The ten biggest clones cover 0.14% of the sample.

The V end gives up 3 bases and the J end 4 bases, leaving 8 bases in the junction not matched to a gene. Including cysteine and phenylalanine, the CDR3 has 16 amino acids. Only the CDR3 DNA stays, 48 bases, in frame from base 1. Per the germline V gene, SGHDT is the CDR1 and YYEEEE is the CDR2. Healthy HIV-negative adults with no recently reported acute infections or vaccinations were included as donors. All donors were Caucasian adults living in Nashville, Tennessee, USA. CD4+ T cells were enriched by magnetic negative selection; naive cells were then positively selected on CD45RA, and the negative fraction formed the memory subset. Blood was obtained by leukapheresis, after which PBMCs were separated by Ficoll-Histopaque density gradient centrifugation and cryopreserved in liquid nitrogen vapor phase. Purity and quantity of every magnetically sorted T cell population were checked by analytical flow cytometry. Genomic DNA was isolated from each sorted fraction and quantified by UV absorbance on a Nanodrop 2000c.

The TCR was taken from a man younger than 35 in good health. Sequencing used naive CD4+ T cells sorted from blood. According to the study, the label for this sample's cell subset or site signals: CD45RA+ positively selected. The rearranged segments are TRBV5-6 and TRBJ2-3, with 10 bases aligning to TRBD1. The bases are TGTGCCAGCAGCTCCCTGACAGGGGGCGGGGCAGATACGCAGTATTTT. This yields the protein CASSSLTGGGADTQYF.